This T cell receptor (beta chain) emerged from a study of human T cells and chemical hapten exposure (dated by TCRdb to about 2021). Background for the entire study: For sensitization, 2% DPC in acetone was applied to a 2 cm by 2 cm area of upper inner arm skin. Patients additionally received weekly therapeutic DPC doses to the scalp throughout the roughly 25-week study period. Patch tests used Finn chambers with 0.01% DPC on the upper back, scored after 6 days by International Contact Dermatitis Research Group standards. Alopecia areata with under or over 50% scalp involvement, alopecia totalis and alopecia universalis were represented in the patient cohort, which was mostly female. Libraries were pooled for sequencing, and variation in per-sample TCR yields was attributed mainly to small differences in library volumes within the pool. This study followed changes in the peripheral blood TCR repertoire in vivo during primary and secondary sensitization of alopecia patients to the hapten diphenylcyclopropenone (DPC). Blood samples were taken from patients before sensitization (week 0) and then at 2, 6 and about 24 weeks after DPC sensitization. For TCR sequencing, blood came from about 28 alopecia patients at anywhere from one to four time points (pre-sensitization, 2, 6 and 24 weeks). Each blood RNA sample was used to sequence both TCR alpha and TCR beta chains. Beyond this particular receptor, the publication reports: Because all patients had alopecia, a presumed autoimmune disease, the immune response of the patients might differ from that of healthy individuals. DPC sensitization did not change how many TCRs were above 1 in 1000 frequency, and no evidence was found of alterations in global repertoire structure. Repeated subsampling changed both the strength of the expansion versus patch-test correlation and the threshold at which that correlation became significant. Compared with pre-sensitization or healthy control sets, expanded TCRs formed significantly more large CDR3 similarity clusters, which is consistent with antigen-driven responses. The number of PT1 expanded TCRs positively correlated with patch test score, significant at thresholds 8, 16 and 32 but not 4.

V has 8 bases trimmed and J has 5 bases trimmed; junction bases matching no gene number 7. The CDR3 runs 14 amino acids, cysteine and phenylalanine included. The DNA shown is the 42-base CDR3, in frame from base 1. CDR1 SGHAT and CDR2 FQNNGV are derived from the germline V gene. This clonotype was counted at least ten times. The clone's antigen remains unknown. Base qualities are not at hand, and no much larger clone is one base apart. The library was built by means of RACE. TCRdb names NextSeq 500 as the instrument used. During library preparation, unique molecular identifiers were attached to individual cDNA molecules so that TCRs could be counted in a quantitative, reproducible way. In the source study's methods: Samples had a median of 95,638 TCRs, with a range from roughly 20,000 to 690,600. The Decombinator software suite was used to annotate the V, J and CDR3 of the TCR reads. Every sample was subsampled to the same number of TCRs (28,000) for the PS versus PT1 abundance plots. TCRs were defined as expanded if absent before sensitization and observed at least eight times at the 2-week time point. TCRdb reanalyzed the raw reads on its own, using fastp at Q25 for trimming and MiXCR for clone calling, and kept in-frame beta chains. Under each unique CDR3 protein, matching rows form one entry showing the most common genes and DNA. These V and J calls derive from TCRdb rather than the authors' analysis. The sample table lists some 49,000 distinct CDR3 sequences, roughly 9% of them with a count of one. The ten largest clones add up to approximately 9.5% of the sample.

The time point label for this specimen denotes: pre-sensitization, week 0. The treatment or condition label, as the study defines it: therapeutic diphenylcyclopropenone sensitization with weekly scalp DPC. Unfractionated whole blood was collected in Tempus Blood RNA tubes, and total RNA was extracted from that blood. At each patch-test visit, blood was drawn before the patch test was applied. Eligible patients were aged 18 to 70, diagnosed with alopecia, deemed suitable for DPC therapy, and excluded if pregnant. The TCR originated in a woman in her 30s with alopecia areata. Some clones in this sample may be carry-over from other donors' samples. The rearrangement combines TRBV11-2 with TRBJ1-1, with 11 bases matching TRBD1. The specimen comprised whole blood, sampled in connection with sensitization to the hapten diphenylcyclopropenone (DPC). The sequence in DNA is TGTGCCAGCGGAGGACAGGGGGCCTTAACTGAAGCTTTCTTT. It translates to CASGGQGALTEAFF.